This TCR beta chain was recovered during a study of blood T cell repertoires in COVID-19 (dated by TCRdb to about 2020). Turning to the overall study: The collaborator samples originated in the United States, Italy and Spain and spanned the acute and convalescent phases of COVID-19. The prospective study material was composed of cDNA or gDNA derived from T cells, B-cell-depleted T cells, or PBMCs. Subjects who had been exposed to COVID-19, were actively infected with it, or had recovered from it provided the deeply sampled blood TCRbeta repertoires that made up the dataset. The repertoires were released in a freely available public database intended as a resource for research on the immune response to SARS-CoV-2. Samples came from the ongoing ImmuneRACE study (first 160 participants) plus 1,254 subjects from 6 global collaborators. The sample metadata nearly always contained a de-identified subject ID, COVID-19 status, age in years and sex. HLA class I and class II types, where available, came from metadata supplied by the sample provider rather than from assay-based typing. The full study reports these points: Clinical and demographic metadata were provided uncurated, with the amount varying by source and participant.

The germline V gene provides CDR1 SGHRS and CDR2 YFSETQ. Including the terminal cysteine and phenylalanine, the CDR3 comprises 15 residues. The CDR3 DNA has 45 bases and is translated from base 1. The trim is 8 bases for V and 4 bases for J, with a gap of 21 bases between the germline ends. Whole blood was collected in K2EDTA tubes by collaborating institutions according to the institutions' own protocols. For TCRbeta analysis, collaborators shipped samples as frozen whole blood, isolated PBMCs, or DNA extracted from either of those sample types. The immunoSEQ Assay, a bias-controlled multiplex PCR, was used to amplify TCRbeta CDR3 regions from genomic DNA. The authors' analysis ran thus. The number of nucleated cells in each sample was estimated by amplification of reference gene primers within the assay. Sequence reads were collapsed and filtered to measure the absolute abundance of every unique TCRbeta CDR3 rearrangement. For each sample, productive Simpson clonality was calculated as the square root of Simpson's diversity index across productive rearrangements. What TCRdb holds here is the immuneACCESS table cut down to in-frame rearrangements. Part of the clones is not present; checked against another copy, under half of the missing clones reflect an unresolved V gene, and the others are unexplained. V and J calls and clone size are copied from that table; D and trimming were computed from the DNA. Within this sample are some 380,000 clones, with 90% of them counted one time only. The ten largest clonotypes hold 6.5% of the sample.

As concerns this clone: Its antigen is still unknown. No qualities accompany the bases; no much larger clone lies one base away.

The specimen sequenced was peripheral blood. The sequence derives from a man aged 18 to 29 with active or convalescent COVID-19. Here the chain combines TRBV5-1 and TRBJ1-1; a confident D gene designation cannot be given. The DNA is TGCGCCAGAAGTGGCCCTAGGAGGAGTAGCACTGAAGCTTTCTTT. It specifies CARSGPRRSSTEAFF.